This T cell receptor beta chain was sequenced during a study of blood T cell repertoires in COVID-19. Germline CDR1 and CDR2: SEHNR and FQNEAQ (reference sequence). J lost 2 bases, V lost 5 bases, and 5 bases had no gene match. The CDR3 contains 16 residues. In the original workflow: Amplification of reference gene primers was used by the study to estimate nucleated cell counts. TCRdb's copy holds only in-frame clones and misses some; the assay was immunoSEQ multiplex PCR. V, J and clone size derive from that table, while D and trimming were established from the DNA sequence. The sample includes about 40,000 clones, approximately 88% of them seen just once.

Sequencing was carried out using peripheral blood. V and J are TRBV7-9 and TRBJ2-3; 12 positions agree with TRBD2. The TCR comes from a human donor in a cohort sampled during active COVID-19. CDR3 DNA sequence: TGTGCCAGCAGCCTAGGACTAGCGGGGAACACAGATACGCAGTATTTT. Protein product: CASSLGLAGNTDTQYF.